Listed here is a single TCR beta chain. Its antigen remains unidentified. This record belongs to a study of STAT5B mutations in CD4+ large granular lymphocyte leukemia. Across the study: Among healthy controls, a particular HLA allele went with more CDR3 'QG' motifs.

General study points: Patient CD4-sorted repertoires looked more clonal than healthy CD4+ repertoires, even without putative leukemic clones. Around 25% of private leukemic clonotypes occurred rarely in other patients' non-leukemic repertoires. Top patient clones used TRBV06 genes more often: 8/27 versus 2/35 in controls.

This CDR3 spans 15 amino acids. Germline-derived CDR1 and CDR2 are LNHNV and YYDKDF (reference sequence). V was trimmed by 2 bases and J by 2 bases, leaving 10 bases between them. Clones were sequenced by immunoSEQ multiplex PCR, and TCRdb holds only the in-frame ones, with some missing. The sample records some 35,000 clones, about 76% being singletons. The V call is TRBV15, the J call TRBJ1-5, with D maybe TRBD1 (5 bases). This TCR derives from a human donor in good health. The sample was CD4+ T cells from blood buffy coats. The CDR3 reads CATSRQGSGNQPQHF. The CDR3 DNA sequence: TGTGCCACCAGCAGACAGGGTTCGGGCAATCAGCCCCAGCATTTT.